This T cell receptor beta chain was sequenced for a study of OX40 agonist ivuxolimab in advanced cancers. Describing the broader study: Ivuxolimab was a fully human IgG2 agonistic monoclonal antibody targeting the costimulatory receptor OX40 (CD134). Partial responses occurred in three dose-escalation patients: two with cutaneous melanoma and one with hepatocellular carcinoma. Of the roughly 51 patients in dose escalation, some 20 had hepatocellular carcinoma, some 15 had melanoma, 9 had renal cell carcinoma and 9 had head and neck cancer. The dose-escalation cohort was 82.7% male with a mean age of approximately 60 years, ranging from 23 to 79. Prior anti-PD-1, anti-PD-L1 or anti-CTLA-4 therapy was permitted, and 30% to 45% of dose-escalation patients had received checkpoint inhibitors. The paper reports the monotherapy dose-escalation portion (N of about 56 patients) of the phase I ivuxolimab trial. Intravenous ivuxolimab was administered to patients every 2 weeks at six dose levels: 0.01, 0.1, 0.3, 1.5, 3 and 10 mg/kg. Peripheral TCRbeta sequencing aimed to test whether ivuxolimab altered TCR sequence diversity and caused clonal T-cell expansion.

Beyond this particular receptor, the publication reports: Low levels of normalized T-cell clonal expansion were also shown by some nonresponding patients. After ivuxolimab, more expanded clones were found on average in CD8+ T cells than in CD4+ T cells. Partial responders in the 0.1-3.0 mg/kg groups had among the lowest normalized peripheral clonal expansion, especially among CD8+ T cells. The antigen specificity of the clonally expanded peripheral T cells was not determined. Clonal expansion of both CD4+ and CD8+ blood T cells was observed from baseline to week 6 at doses 0.1 to 3.0 mg/kg.

To note about this clone: Which antigen it targets is not known. No qualities accompany the bases; no much larger clone lies one base away.

The trial excluded patients who had a history of autoimmune disease or were on systemic immunosuppression. Peripheral blood for TCR sequencing was drawn from every dose cohort at baseline, at cycle 4 day 1 and at cycle 7 day 1. The samples were taken from a phase I, first-in-human, multicenter, open-label dose-escalation trial of ivuxolimab. The trial enrolled adults with locally advanced or metastatic head and neck squamous cell, hepatocellular, melanoma or renal cell carcinoma. Before TCR sequencing, CD4+ T cells and CD8+ T cells from peripheral blood were sorted into separate populations. Genomic DNA was isolated from the sorted cells so that the TCRbeta CDR3 region could be sequenced. The immunoSEQ Assay was used to sequence the TCRbeta CDR3 regions. This is the immuneACCESS table as TCRdb keeps it, with only in-frame sequences that have V and J called. A part of the clones is gone; compared with another copy, unresolved V genes explain less than half, and the rest is unexplained. The sample has approximately 38,000 clones on record, over 80% of them singletons. Approximately 9.7% of the sample is held by the ten biggest clonotypes.

The sequenced sample was CD4+ or CD8+ T cells sorted from blood, obtained in a trial of the OX40 agonist ivuxolimab. The TCR sequence derives from an adult with an advanced solid tumor such as melanoma, head and neck, liver or kidney cancer.

CDR3 reads: CASSLGGLRTDTQYF. In nucleotides, the sequence is TGTGCCAGCAGCTTAGGGGGCCTACGCACAGATACGCAGTATTTT. The chain couples TRBV11-2 to TRBJ2-3; tentative D gene TRBD1, with 5 bases matching. From the cysteine up to the phenylalanine, the CDR3 has a length of 15 residues. CDR3 DNA only is kept here, 45 bases in frame from base 1. The germline V gene provides CDR1 SGHAT and CDR2 FQNNGV. V drops 1 base and J drops 1 base, leaving 9 bases in between.